These 8 T cell receptor beta chains originate from one sample sequenced in a study of blood T cell repertoires in COVID-19. TCRdb's table, derived via immunoSEQ multiplex PCR, lists solely in-frame clones and lacks some. The table records fewer than 250,000 clones, roughly 91% of them present only once. Sequencing was performed on PBMCs or T cells enriched from blood (not recorded which). The source of these receptors is a man under 40 in a cohort exposed to, infected with or recovered from COVID-19 (not recorded which).

This clone was detected only a few times. This chain joins TRBV18 and TRBJ2-5; D not resolved. The CDR3 runs 11 residues. Trimming left V 6 bases short and J 5 bases short, with 7 bases between. Germline CDR1 is KGHSH and CDR2 is LQKENI. In nucleotides, the CDR3 is TGTGCCAGCTCGTCCCCGGAGACCCAGTACTTC. Amino acids: CASSSPETQYF.

The chain links TRBV28 to TRBJ2-7; 8 bases agree with TRBD2. CDR1 and CDR2 from the germline V gene are MDHEN and SYDVKM. The CDR3 consists of 14 residues. J was trimmed by 3 bases and V by 6 bases; bases with no gene match: 7. Here the CDR3 reads CASRKLADLYEQYF. As DNA, the CDR3 is TGTGCCAGCAGGAAACTAGCGGACCTCTACGAGCAGTACTTC.

This clone was seen just once. In DNA form, the CDR3 reads TGCAGCGTTGAAGATCGGGGGTCAGCGCGCTACGAGCAGTACTTC. This gives the protein CSVEDRGSARYEQYF. The chain carries TRBV29-1 and TRBJ2-7; D is possibly TRBD2 (6 bases). This CDR3 has 15 amino acids. CDR1 is SQVTM, CDR2 ANQGSEA, per germline. Trimming stripped 0 bases from V and 3 bases from J, with 15 bases between.

This clone was seen just once. The chain recombines TRBV27 with TRBJ1-4, with a weak D call TRBD1 (6 bases). Trimming took 2 bases from V and 8 from J, leaving 24 bases between them. The CDR3 spans 18 residues. CDR1 MNHEY and CDR2 SMNVEV come from the germline V gene (reference sequence). The CDR3 protein is CASSLSPRQEAFKEKLFF. For the CDR3, the DNA is TGTGCCAGCAGTTTAAGCCCGAGACAGGAAGCCTTTAAGGAAAAACTGTTTTTT.

The J gene is TRBJ1-3, the V gene TRBV7-9; tentative D call: TRBD1 (6 bases). There are 14 residues in the CDR3. Germline V CDR1 and CDR2: SEHNR, FQNEAQ (reference sequence). The V end was cut by 5 bases, the J end by 3 bases, with 11 bases between. This CDR3 reads CASSTRDIGNTIYF. CDR3 bases: TGTGCCAGCAGCACCCGGGACATTGGAAACACCATATATTTT.

The V gene is TRBV6-5, the J gene TRBJ1-2; D not certain. The germline V gene encodes CDR1 MNHEY and CDR2 SVGAGI. The CDR3 is 13 residues long. With 7 bases removed from V and 5 bases from J, the gap between germline ends came to 14 bases. CDR3 region: CASTGIGKYGYTF. The DNA for the CDR3 is TGTGCCAGCACCGGTATCGGGAAGTATGGCTACACCTTC.

The chain joins TRBV18 to TRBJ2-7; TRBD2 matches 9 bases. CDR1 KGHSH and CDR2 LQKENI come from the germline V gene. Trimming at V came to 3 bases and at J to 6 bases, leaving 12 bases not matched to a gene. The length of the CDR3 is 16 residues. Here the CDR3 DNA reads TGTGCCAGCTCACCCCCCCCGGGGGCGGGAGGGTCCGAGCAGTACTTC. Its translation is CASSPPPGAGGSEQYF.

This rearrangement joins TRBV12-3 or TRBV12-4 to TRBJ2-5, with D hard to call. The CDR3 has 13 amino acids. V was pared by 6 bases and J by 2 bases, with 10 bases between. CDR3 sequence (DNA): TGTGCCAGCAGCCTACGCATTCAAGAGACCCAGTACTTC. It translates to CASSLRIQETQYF.